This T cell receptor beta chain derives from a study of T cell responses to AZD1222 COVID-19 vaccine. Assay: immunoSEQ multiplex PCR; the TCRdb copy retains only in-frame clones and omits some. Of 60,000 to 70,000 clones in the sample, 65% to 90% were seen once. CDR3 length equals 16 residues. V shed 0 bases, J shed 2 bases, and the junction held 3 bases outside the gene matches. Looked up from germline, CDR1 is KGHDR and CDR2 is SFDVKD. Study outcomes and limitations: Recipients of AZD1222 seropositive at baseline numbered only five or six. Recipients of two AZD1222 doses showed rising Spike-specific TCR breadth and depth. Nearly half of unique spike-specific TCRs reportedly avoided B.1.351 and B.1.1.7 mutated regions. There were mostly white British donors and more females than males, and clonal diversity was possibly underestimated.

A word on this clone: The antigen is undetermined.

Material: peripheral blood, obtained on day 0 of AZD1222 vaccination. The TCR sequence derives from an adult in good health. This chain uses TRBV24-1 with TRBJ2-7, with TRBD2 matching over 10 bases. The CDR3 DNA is TGTGCCACCAGTGATTTGGGTACTAGCGGGACCTACGAGCAGTACTTC. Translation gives CATSDLGTSGTYEQYF.